The 27 T cell receptor beta chains below all came from one sample that was sequenced in a study of shared T cell receptors in the human thymus. Sequenced by immunoSEQ multiplex PCR; TCRdb stores in-frame clones only, minus some. The sample shows some 720,000 clones, approximately 90% of them seen only once. The data also belong to a second study, concerning human thymus T cells.

Input material: thymocytes. The receptor set was obtained from a boy younger than two with a congenital heart defect.

This chain links TRBV10-3 with TRBJ2-7; D perhaps matches TRBD1 (5 bases). The germline V gene encodes CDR1 ENHRY and CDR2 SYGVKD. The CDR3 contains 16 residues. Between the trimmed V and J ends, which lost 10 bases and 4 bases, there was a span of 26 bases. DNA of the CDR3: TGTGCCACCTCTAACAGGCACTCCTCAATCATGTACGAGCAGTACTTC. Translated, it gives CATSNRHSSIMYEQYF.

The chain uses TRBV30 and TRBJ1-2; D gene ambiguous. The CDR3 is 14 residues long. V lost 7 bases to trimming and J lost 4 bases, with 19 bases between them. From germline, CDR1 is GTSNPN and CDR2 SVGIG (reference sequence). The CDR3 protein is CALGPVPRAYGYTF. CDR3 DNA: TGTGCCTTAGGTCCCGTTCCGAGGGCCTATGGCTACACCTTC.

The genes are TRBV2 and TRBJ2-3; 10 nucleotides line up with TRBD2. Germline V CDR1 and CDR2: SNHLY, FYNNEI. V shed 7 bases and J 2 bases; nucleotides not matched to a gene: 6. There are 15 residues in the CDR3. The CDR3: CASTVGLADTDTQYF. In nucleotides, the CDR3 is TGTGCCAGCACCGTCGGACTAGCGGACACAGATACGCAGTATTTT.

This sequence joins TRBV7-3 and TRBJ2-7, with D hard to call. Per the germline V gene, CDR1 is SGHTA and CDR2 is FQGTGA. V dropped 0 bases and J dropped 1 base, with 16 bases sitting between them. This CDR3 spans 17 amino acids. The CDR3 DNA reads TGTGCCAGCAGCTTAACCCCTACGAGGATAGGATCCTACGAGCAGTACTTC. Its protein product is CASSLTPTRIGSYEQYF.

The chain has TRBV5-5 and TRBJ2-7; TRBD2 might be the D (5 bases). Trimming stripped 0 bases from V and 5 bases from J, with 9 bases between. This CDR3 is built from 13 residues. Germline CDR1 SGHKS, CDR2 YYEKEE (reference sequence). The CDR3 protein is CASSLATRDEQYF. The CDR3 DNA is TGTGCCAGCAGCTTGGCCACGAGGGACGAGCAGTACTTC.

The chain employs TRBV11-2 and TRBJ2-2; no firm D call. This CDR3 is built from 14 residues. Germline-derived CDR1 and CDR2 are SGHAT and FQNNGV. The V gene lost 2 bases and the J gene lost 6 bases, with 10 bases spanning the gap. The CDR3 loop reads CASSLSRRAGELFF. CDR3 nucleotide sequence: TGTGCCAGCAGCTTAAGCCGTCGCGCCGGGGAGCTGTTTTTT.

CDR3 protein: CASSLSGRAYEQYF. CDR3 sequence (DNA): TGTGCCAGCTCACTTAGCGGGAGGGCCTACGAGCAGTACTTC. The chain carries TRBV18 and TRBJ2-7; 11 bases are shared with TRBD2. CDR1 and CDR2 (germline): KGHSH, LQKENI. This CDR3 contains 14 residues. With V trimmed by 4 bases and J by 2 bases, 1 base remained unmatched. The variable domain in full, completed from reference TRBV18 and TRBJ2-7, reads NAGVMQNPRHLVRRRGQEARLRCSPMKGHSHVYWYRQLPEEGLKFMVYLQKENIIDESGMPKERFSAEFPKEGPSILRIQQVVRGDSAAYFCASSLSGRAYEQYFGPGTRLTVT.

V is TRBV5-4 and J is TRBJ1-3; no definite D call. This CDR3 spans 12 amino acids. Germline assignment: CDR1 SGHNT and CDR2 YYREEE (reference sequence). The CDR3 coding sequence is TGTGCGGTCGAGGACTCTGGAAACACCATATATTTT. Protein: CAVEDSGNTIYF. Drawing the rest from reference TRBV5-4 and TRBJ1-3, the complete variable domain is ETGVTQSPTHLIKTRGQQVTLRCSSQSGHNTVSWYQQALGQGPQFIFQYYREEENGRGNFPPRFSGLQFPNYSSELNVNALELDDSALYLCAVEDSGNTIYFGEGSWLTVV.

There are a few counts of this clone. J is TRBJ2-7 and V is TRBV5-1; 11 bases agree with TRBD2. V lost 0 bases, J lost 0 bases, and 5 bases stayed unmatched. CDR1 is SGHRS and CDR2 is YFSETQ in the germline V gene. This CDR3 contains 17 residues. CDR3 protein: CASSLGLAGGASYEQYF. In nucleotides, the CDR3 is TGCGCCAGCAGCTTGGGGCTAGCGGGAGGAGCCTCCTACGAGCAGTACTTC.

The chain uses TRBV28 and TRBJ1-1; no clear D. Germline V gene sequence: CDR1 MDHEN, CDR2 SYDVKM. V was clipped by 7 bases and J by 1 base, with 4 bases between them. This CDR3 is 11 amino acids long. CDR3 residues: CASTRNTEAFF. In nucleotides, the CDR3 is TGTGCCAGCACCAGGAACACTGAAGCTTTCTTT.

V is TRBV7-9 and J is TRBJ2-5; a possible D gene is TRBD2 (6 bases). Trimming shortened V by 9 bases and J by 2 bases, and 13 bases separated the two germline ends. Germline CDR1 is SEHNR and CDR2 is FQNEAQ (reference sequence). This CDR3 is built from 13 residues. DNA for the CDR3: TGTGCCAGTGAACCCGGGACTCAAGAGACCCAGTACTTC. Translation: CASEPGTQETQYF.

The chain couples TRBV19 to TRBJ2-1, with D unresolved. With 8 bases removed from V and 8 bases from J, the gap between germline ends came to 13 bases. The V gene's germline CDR1 is LNHDA and CDR2 SQIVND (reference sequence). The CDR3 has 12 residues. The CDR3 here is CASGRGHHEQFF. DNA of the CDR3: TGTGCCAGTGGCAGAGGCCACCATGAGCAGTTCTTC. Filled out from reference TRBV19 and TRBJ2-1, the complete variable domain reads DGGITQSPKYLFRKEGQNVTLSCEQNLNHDAMYWYRQDPGQGLRLIYYSQIVNDFQKGDIAEGYSVSREKKESFPLTVTSAQKNPTAFYLCASGRGHHEQFFGPGTRLTVL.

The V and J genes are TRBV19 and TRBJ2-1, with D unresolved. Trimming removed 5 bases at V and 0 bases at J, with 8 bases between. There are 14 residues in the CDR3. From germline, CDR1 is LNHDA and CDR2 SQIVND (reference sequence). The CDR3 sequence is CASSRGSSYNEQFF. For the CDR3, the DNA is TGTGCCAGTAGTCGAGGTAGCTCCTACAATGAGCAGTTCTTC.

This clone was picked up a small number of times. The DNA of the CDR3 is TGCGCCAGCAGCTTGGCTACTCATGAAAAACTGTTTTTT. This encodes CASSLATHEKLFF. The chain joins TRBV5-1 to TRBJ1-4; no clear D gene. CDR1 and CDR2 (germline): SGHRS, YFSETQ. CDR3 length equals 13 residues. The germline V and J ends were trimmed by 0 bases and 6 bases, with 6 bases remaining between them.

This clone has a single count. CDR3 coding DNA: TGCGCCAGCAGTGAGGGGGCTGCTAATGAAAAACTGTTTTTT. Its translation is CASSEGAANEKLFF. This sequence joins TRBV10-1 and TRBJ1-4; possibly TRBD1 for D (5 bases). The CDR3 is 14 amino acids. V lost 2 bases and J lost 3, with 7 bases in between. The germline V gene encodes CDR1 WNHNN and CDR2 SYGVQD (reference sequence).

The chain combines TRBV6-1 with TRBJ2-7, with D maybe TRBD1 (5 bases). Trimming pared 6 bases from V and 3 bases from J, leaving 15 bases between. Germline CDR1 MNHNS, CDR2 SASEGT. The CDR3 spans 14 residues. The CDR3 DNA is TGTGCCAGCAGCCCGACAGTTCGCAGCTACGAGCAGTACTTC. Translating it yields CASSPTVRSYEQYF.

This clone has just one count. The V call is TRBV2, the J call TRBJ1-5; 9 positions match TRBD1. Germline V lookup: CDR1 SNHLY, CDR2 FYNNEI. V was pared by 6 bases and J by 3 bases, with 3 bases of the junction left unmatched. The length of the CDR3 is 14 residues. The CDR3 sequence: CASRDRGDNQPQHF. CDR3 nucleotide sequence: TGTGCCAGCAGGGACAGGGGTGACAATCAGCCCCAGCATTTT. Complete variable domain (other parts from reference TRBV2 and TRBJ1-5): EPEVTQTPSHQVTQMGQEVILRCVPISNHLYFYWYRQILGQKVEFLVSFYNNEISEKSEIFDDQFSVERPDGSNFTLKIRSTKLEDSAMYFCASRDRGDNQPQHFGDGTRLSIL.

V is TRBV4-3 and J is TRBJ2-1, with 7 bases fitting TRBD1. The CDR3 sequence is 14 residues long. Germline values: CDR1 LGHNA, CDR2 YSLEER. The trim removed 7 bases at V and 5 bases at J, leaving 8 bases unmatched. The CDR3 DNA sequence: TGCGCCAGCACCGACAGGGACACAAACAATGAGCAGTTCTTC. Its protein product is CASTDRDTNNEQFF.

V gene TRBV4-1 combines with J gene TRBJ2-2, with D possibly TRBD2 on 5 matching bases. The CDR3 runs 17 residues. CDR1 and CDR2 from the germline V gene are MGHRA and YSYEKL. V gave up 1 base and J gave up 4 bases, with 16 bases separating them. The CDR3 DNA is TGCGCCAGCAGCCAAGTAGATGTGAGGGCTTCCACCGGGGAGCTGTTTTTT. Protein: CASSQVDVRASTGELFF.

Only a few counts were recorded for this clone. This chain connects TRBV7-8 to TRBJ1-1, with 7 bases lining up with TRBD1. Germline V lookup: CDR1 SGHVS, CDR2 FQNEAQ. This CDR3 is built from 14 residues. V dropped 5 bases and J dropped 4; count of bases not matched to a gene: 7. CDR3 sequence (DNA): TGTGCCAGCAGCCCTGACAGGGCGGCCACTGAAGCTTTCTTT. It is translated as CASSPDRAATEAFF.

This clone was found once. V gene TRBV11-1 combines with J gene TRBJ2-1, with 9 bases that match TRBD2. V lost 5 bases to trimming and J lost 0 bases; unmatched junction nucleotides: 11. The CDR3 sequence is 18 residues long. Per the germline V gene, CDR1 is SGHAT and CDR2 is FQDESV (reference sequence). Here the CDR3 reads CASSPMEVTSGSYNEQFF. The CDR3 DNA is TGTGCCAGCAGCCCGATGGAGGTGACTAGCGGCTCCTACAATGAGCAGTTCTTC.

The table lists this clone with a few counts. The CDR3 reads CASSPRFGGNQPQHF. Here the CDR3 DNA reads TGTGCCAGTAGTCCCCGGTTCGGTGGCAATCAGCCCCAGCATTTT. The rearrangement joins TRBV19 to TRBJ1-5; D is uncertain. Germline V CDR1 and CDR2: LNHDA, SQIVND (reference sequence). This CDR3 comprises 15 residues. V shed 5 bases and J shed 2 bases, with 13 bases lying between them.

The chain is built from TRBV5-1 and TRBJ2-7; D is ambiguous. V dropped 0 bases and J dropped 4 bases, with 11 bases sitting between them. The length of the CDR3 is 14 residues. CDR1 and CDR2 (germline): SGHRS, YFSETQ. In DNA form, the CDR3 reads TGCGCCAGCAGCTTGGCCCCCAGGCGTTACGAGCAGTACTTC. It encodes CASSLAPRRYEQYF. Full variable domain (missing parts from reference TRBV5-1 and TRBJ2-7): KAGVTQTPRYLIKTRGQQVTLSCSPISGHRSVSWYQQTPGQGLQFLFEYFSETQRNKGNFPGRFSGRQFSNSRSEMNVSTLELGDSALYLCASSLAPRRYEQYFGPGTRLTVT.

The V call is TRBV12-5, the J call TRBJ2-3; D is perhaps TRBD2 (6 bases). CDR1 is LGHNT and CDR2 is FRNRAP in the germline V gene. CDR3 length: 14 amino acids. V shed 4 bases and J shed 0 bases, with 8 bases lying between them. The CDR3 sequence is CASGSGVSTDTQYF. CDR3 in DNA: TGTGCTAGTGGTTCGGGGGTTAGCACAGATACGCAGTATTTT. The full variable domain, its missing parts supplied by reference TRBV12-5 and TRBJ2-3, is DARVTQTPRHKVTEMGQEVTMRCQPILGHNTVFWYRQTMMQGLELLAYFRNRAPLDDSGMPKDRFSAEMPDATLATLKIQPSEPRDSAVYFCASGSGVSTDTQYFGPGTRLTVL.

This clone was counted only a few times. The chain is built from TRBV2 and TRBJ2-7; 8 bases match TRBD1. After removal of 6 bases from V and 0 bases from J, the junction contained 4 bases not matched to a gene. The CDR3 length is 14 residues. Germline CDR1 SNHLY, CDR2 FYNNEI. The CDR3 nucleotides read TGTGCCAGCAGCGCGGGACAGGCCTCCTACGAGCAGTACTTC. This gives the protein CASSAGQASYEQYF.

The genes are TRBV28 and TRBJ2-1; no clear D. The V end lost 1 base, the J end lost 0 bases, and 31 bases lay between the germline ends. Germline assignment: CDR1 MDHEN and CDR2 SYDVKM. CDR3 length equals 23 residues. The CDR3 reads CASSLFRRRWSRVTRSSYNEQFF. The CDR3 coding sequence is TGTGCCAGCAGTTTATTTAGGCGAAGGTGGTCTAGAGTCACCAGAAGCTCCTACAATGAGCAGTTCTTC.

This sequence joins TRBV7-8 and TRBJ1-1; 8 nucleotides agree with TRBD1. V shed 5 bases and J 4 bases; nucleotides not matched to a gene: 9. Germline V gene sequence: CDR1 SGHVS, CDR2 FQNEAQ. The CDR3 loop spans 15 amino acids. CDR3 in DNA: TGTGCCAGCAGCAACGGGACAGGTGGGGCCACTGAAGCTTTCTTT. The encoded protein is CASSNGTGGATEAFF.